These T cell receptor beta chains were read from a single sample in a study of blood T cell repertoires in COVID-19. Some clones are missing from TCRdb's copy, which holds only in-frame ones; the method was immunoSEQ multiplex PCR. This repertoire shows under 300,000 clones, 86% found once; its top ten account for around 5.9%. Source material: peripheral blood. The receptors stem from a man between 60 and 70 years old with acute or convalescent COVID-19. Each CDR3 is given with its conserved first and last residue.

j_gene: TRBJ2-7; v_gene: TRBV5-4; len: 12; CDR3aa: CASSWDSYEQYF
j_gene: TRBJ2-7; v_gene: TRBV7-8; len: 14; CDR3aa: CASSSRGGTYEQYF
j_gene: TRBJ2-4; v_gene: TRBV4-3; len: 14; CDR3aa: CASSQVSRECIQYF
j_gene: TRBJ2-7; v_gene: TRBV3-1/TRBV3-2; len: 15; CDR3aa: CASSTARDTLHEQYF
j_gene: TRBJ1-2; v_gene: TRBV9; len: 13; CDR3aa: CASSLVQGYGYTF
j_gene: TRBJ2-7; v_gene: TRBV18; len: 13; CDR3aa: CASSPGQTREQYF
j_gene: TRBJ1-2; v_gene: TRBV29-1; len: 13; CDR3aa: CSVARQGAGGYTF
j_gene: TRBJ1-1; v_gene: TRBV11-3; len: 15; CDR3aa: CASSLTGTGETEAFF
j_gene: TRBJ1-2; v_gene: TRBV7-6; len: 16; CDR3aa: CASSLAARQGRGSYTF
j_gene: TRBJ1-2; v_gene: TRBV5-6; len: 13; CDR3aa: CASSLAGGPGYTF
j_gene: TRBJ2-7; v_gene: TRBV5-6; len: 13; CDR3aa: CASSYTSEYEQYF
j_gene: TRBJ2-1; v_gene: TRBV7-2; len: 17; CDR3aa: CASSLVTGDPSYNEQFF
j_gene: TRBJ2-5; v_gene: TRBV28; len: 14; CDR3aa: CASSLGQYQETQYF
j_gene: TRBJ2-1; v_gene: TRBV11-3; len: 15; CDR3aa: CASSLDGDYYNEQFF
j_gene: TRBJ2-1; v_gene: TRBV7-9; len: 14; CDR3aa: CASSSGTSGFEQFF
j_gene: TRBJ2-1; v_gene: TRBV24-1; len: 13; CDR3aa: CATTSPGGNEQFF
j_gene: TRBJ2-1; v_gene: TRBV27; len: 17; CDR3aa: CASSLRGTSGDGNEQFF
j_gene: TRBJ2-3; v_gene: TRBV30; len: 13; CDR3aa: CAWNRRRADTQYF
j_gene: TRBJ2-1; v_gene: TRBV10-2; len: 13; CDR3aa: CASSVALASEQFF
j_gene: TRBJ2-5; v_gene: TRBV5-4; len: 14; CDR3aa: CAGGLAGVQETQYF
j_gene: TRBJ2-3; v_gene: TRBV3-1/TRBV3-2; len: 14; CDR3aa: CASSQPGRADTQYF
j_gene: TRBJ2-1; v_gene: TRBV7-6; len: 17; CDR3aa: CASSPMVTSGNYNEQFF
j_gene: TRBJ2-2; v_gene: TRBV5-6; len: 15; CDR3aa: CASSFGQGASGELFF
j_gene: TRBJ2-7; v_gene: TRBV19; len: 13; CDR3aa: CASSRQSSYEQYF
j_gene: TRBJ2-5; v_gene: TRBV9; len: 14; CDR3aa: CASSVEGYQETQYF
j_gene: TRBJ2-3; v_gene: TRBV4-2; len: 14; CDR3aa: CASSQDPPPDTQYF
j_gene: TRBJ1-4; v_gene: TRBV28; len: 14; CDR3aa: CASMTDGGRGKLFF
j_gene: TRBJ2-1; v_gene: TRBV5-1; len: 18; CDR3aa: CASLDGTSGRMGGNEQFF
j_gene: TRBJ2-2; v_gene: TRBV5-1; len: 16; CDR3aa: CASSIAGPRNTGELFF
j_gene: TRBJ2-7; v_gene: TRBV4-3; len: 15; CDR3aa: CASSQEQGTTYEQYF
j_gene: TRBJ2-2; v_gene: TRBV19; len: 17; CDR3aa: CASSRDRAYANTGELFF
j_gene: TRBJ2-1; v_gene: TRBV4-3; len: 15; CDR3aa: CASSLTSGRGDEQFF
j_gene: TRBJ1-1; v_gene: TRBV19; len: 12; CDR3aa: CASSYRNTEAFF
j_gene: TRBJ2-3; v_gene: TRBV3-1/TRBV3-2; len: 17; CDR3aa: CASSQGDRFRPTDTQYF
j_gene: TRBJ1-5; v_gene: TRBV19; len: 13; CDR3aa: CASSIARDQPQHF
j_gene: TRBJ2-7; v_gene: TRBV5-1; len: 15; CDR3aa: CASSLGPGQPYEQYF
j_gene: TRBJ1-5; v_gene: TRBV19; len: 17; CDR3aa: CASSRPGQSNSNQPQHF
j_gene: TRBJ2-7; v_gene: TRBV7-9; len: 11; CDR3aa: CAIRGGHEQYF
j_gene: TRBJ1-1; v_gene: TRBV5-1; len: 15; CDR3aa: CASSRQGDLNTEAFF
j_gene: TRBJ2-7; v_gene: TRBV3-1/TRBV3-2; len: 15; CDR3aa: CASSQGPFRGNEQYF
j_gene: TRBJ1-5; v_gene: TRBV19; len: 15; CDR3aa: CASSITGERSQPQHF
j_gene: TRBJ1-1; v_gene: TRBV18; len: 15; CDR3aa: CASSPLRPERTEAFF
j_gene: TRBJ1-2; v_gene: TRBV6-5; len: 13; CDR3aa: CASSRTALYGYTF
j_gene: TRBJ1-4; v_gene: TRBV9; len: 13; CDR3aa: CASSPGQAEKLFF
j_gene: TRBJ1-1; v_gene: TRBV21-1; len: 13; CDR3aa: CANNLLEGTEAFF
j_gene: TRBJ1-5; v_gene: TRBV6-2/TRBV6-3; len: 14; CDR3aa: CASSYRGSSRPQHF
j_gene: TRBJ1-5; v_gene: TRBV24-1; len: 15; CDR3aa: CATSDPGQNNQPQHF